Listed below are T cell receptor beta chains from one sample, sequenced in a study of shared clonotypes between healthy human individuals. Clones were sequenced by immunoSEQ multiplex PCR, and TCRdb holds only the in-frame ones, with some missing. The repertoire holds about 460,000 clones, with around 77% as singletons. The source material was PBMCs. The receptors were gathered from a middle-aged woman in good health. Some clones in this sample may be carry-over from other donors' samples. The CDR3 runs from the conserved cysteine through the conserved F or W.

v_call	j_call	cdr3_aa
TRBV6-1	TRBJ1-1	CASSEVFLGDTEAFF
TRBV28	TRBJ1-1	CASSLAGGETEAFF
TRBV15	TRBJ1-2	CATSRDRDGGGYTF
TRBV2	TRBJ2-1	CASSENGRGSYNEQFF
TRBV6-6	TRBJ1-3	CASSPTGASSGNTIYF
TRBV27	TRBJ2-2	CASSLHGQGRAGELFF
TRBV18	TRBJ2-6	CASSPLGPSGANVLTF
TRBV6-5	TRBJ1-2	CASSSLGVGYTF
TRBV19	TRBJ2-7	CASSPQTGTYEQYF
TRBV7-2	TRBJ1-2	CASSLRTGGHYGYTF
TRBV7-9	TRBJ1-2	CASSEHRADYGYTF
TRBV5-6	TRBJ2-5	CASSLMASGRETQYF
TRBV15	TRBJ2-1	CATSRDYNNEQFF
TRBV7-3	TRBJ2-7	CASSPRWGFYEQYF
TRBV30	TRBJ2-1	CAWSRRARFVYNEQFF
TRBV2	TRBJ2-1	CASRISGTGNYNEQFF
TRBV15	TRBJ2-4	CATSPFAGQGTDIQYF
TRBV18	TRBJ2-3	CASSPLDTDTQYF
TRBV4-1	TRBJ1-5	CASSQVRDSNQPQHF
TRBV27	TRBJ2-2	CASRPGRNTGELFF
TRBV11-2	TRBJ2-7	CASSFRLAGAHEQYF
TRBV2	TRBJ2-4	CASRPGTGAGVQYF
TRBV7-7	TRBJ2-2	CASSFGQRTGELFF
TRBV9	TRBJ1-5	CASGEGAPYQPQHF
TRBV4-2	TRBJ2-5	CASSQESGMQETQYF
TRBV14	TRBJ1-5	CASSQGRVGQPQHF
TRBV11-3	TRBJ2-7	CANSLGDRSYEQYF
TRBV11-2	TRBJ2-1	CASSFRGGSSYNEQFF
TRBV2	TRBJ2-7	CASSSGVPYEQYF
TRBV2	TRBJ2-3	CASSDEGADTQYF
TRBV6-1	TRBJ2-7	CASSEVLAGGKLDEQYF
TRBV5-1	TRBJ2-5	CASSRDASGSTETQYF
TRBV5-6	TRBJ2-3	CASSPGSGQATDTQYF
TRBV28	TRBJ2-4	CASSGRGIRRRADLNIQYF
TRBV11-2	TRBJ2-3	CASSLYIDRPTDTQYF
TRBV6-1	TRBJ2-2	CASSGRGTGELFF
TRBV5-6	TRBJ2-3	CASSFPTGADTQYF
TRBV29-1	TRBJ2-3	CSVEPEEQVPYF
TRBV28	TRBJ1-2	CASSLGGTVKGYTF
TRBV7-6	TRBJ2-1	CASSLDRYKQFF
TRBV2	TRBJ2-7	CASTEQGQTYEQYF
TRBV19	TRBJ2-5	CASKRDQTWGTQYF
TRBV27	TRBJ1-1	CASSSPRGSGSTEAFF
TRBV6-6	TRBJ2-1	CASSPGLNNEQFF
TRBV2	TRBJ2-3	CASRATSGRYTQYF
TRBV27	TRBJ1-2	CASSLWGRTNYGYTF
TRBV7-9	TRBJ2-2	CASQKAENTGELFF
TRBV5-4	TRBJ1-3	CASSLGQGMAGNTIYF
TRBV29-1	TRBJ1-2	CSALGQNYGYTF
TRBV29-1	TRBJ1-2	CSVVEANYGYTF
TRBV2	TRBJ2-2	CASSELGGTGELFF
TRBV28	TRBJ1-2	CATFTGALNYGYTF
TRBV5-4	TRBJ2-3	CASSSKTSGKSADTQYF
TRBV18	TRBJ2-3	CASSSGLMGTDTQYF
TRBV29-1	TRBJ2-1	CSVEGLAEYNEQFF
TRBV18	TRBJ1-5	CASSADSNQPQHF
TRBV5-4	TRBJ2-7	CASSLDHRPFEEQYF